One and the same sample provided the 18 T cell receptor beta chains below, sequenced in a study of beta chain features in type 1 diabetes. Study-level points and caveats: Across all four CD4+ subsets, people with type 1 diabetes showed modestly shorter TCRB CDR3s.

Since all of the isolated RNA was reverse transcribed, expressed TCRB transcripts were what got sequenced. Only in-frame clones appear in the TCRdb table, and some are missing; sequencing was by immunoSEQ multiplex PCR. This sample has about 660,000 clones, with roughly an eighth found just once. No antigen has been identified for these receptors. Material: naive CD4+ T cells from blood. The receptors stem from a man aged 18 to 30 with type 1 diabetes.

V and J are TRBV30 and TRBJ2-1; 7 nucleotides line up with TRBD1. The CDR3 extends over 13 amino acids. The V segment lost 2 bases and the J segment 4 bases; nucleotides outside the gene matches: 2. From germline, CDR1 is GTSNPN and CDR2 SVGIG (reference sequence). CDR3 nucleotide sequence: TGTGCCTGGAGTCCGGGACAGTACAATGAGCAGTTCTTC. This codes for CAWSPGQYNEQFF.

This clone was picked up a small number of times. The CDR3 here is CASLRGISNYGYTF. The CDR3 DNA reads TGTGCCAGCCTACGGGGCATCTCCAACTATGGCTACACCTTC. The genes are TRBV2 and TRBJ1-2, with D possibly matching TRBD1 (5 bases). Trimming removed 8 bases at V and 2 bases at J, with 15 bases between. Germline V gene lookup returns CDR1 SNHLY and CDR2 FYNNEI. This CDR3 is 14 amino acids long.

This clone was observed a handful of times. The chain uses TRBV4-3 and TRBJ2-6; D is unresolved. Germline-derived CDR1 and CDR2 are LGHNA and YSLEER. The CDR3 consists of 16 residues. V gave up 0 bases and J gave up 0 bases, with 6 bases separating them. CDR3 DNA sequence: TGCGCCAGCAGCCAAGAACGCAACTCTGGGGCCAACGTCCTGACTTTC. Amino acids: CASSQERNSGANVLTF.

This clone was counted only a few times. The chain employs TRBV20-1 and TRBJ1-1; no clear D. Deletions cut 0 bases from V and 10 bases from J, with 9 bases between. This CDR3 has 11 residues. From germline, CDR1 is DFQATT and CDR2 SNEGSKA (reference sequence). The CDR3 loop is CSAREMSGAFF. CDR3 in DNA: TGCAGTGCTAGAGAAATGAGCGGAGCTTTCTTT.

The CDR3 DNA is TGTGCCTGGAGTGACCCCGCGTATGGTCGGACCGGGGAGCTGTTTTTT. Amino acids: CAWSDPAYGRTGELFF. This chain uses TRBV30 with TRBJ2-2; D uncertain. The V and J ends lost 1 base and 5 bases respectively, with 17 bases between them. Germline values: CDR1 GTSNPN, CDR2 SVGIG (reference sequence). The CDR3 covers 16 residues.

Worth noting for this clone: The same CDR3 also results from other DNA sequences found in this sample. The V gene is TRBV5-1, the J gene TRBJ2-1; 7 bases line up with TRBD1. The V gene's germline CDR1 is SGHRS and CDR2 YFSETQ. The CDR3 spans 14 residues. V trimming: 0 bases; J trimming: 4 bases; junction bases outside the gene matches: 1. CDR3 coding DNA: TGCGCCAGCAGCTTGGGACAGGGATACAATGAGCAGTTCTTC. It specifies CASSLGQGYNEQFF.

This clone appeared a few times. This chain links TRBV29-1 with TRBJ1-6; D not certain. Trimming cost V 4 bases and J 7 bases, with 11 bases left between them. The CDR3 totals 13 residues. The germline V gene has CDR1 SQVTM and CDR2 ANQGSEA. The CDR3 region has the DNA TGCAGCGTTGGAAGAGGTGGAAATTCACCCCTCCACTTT. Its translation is CSVGRGGNSPLHF.

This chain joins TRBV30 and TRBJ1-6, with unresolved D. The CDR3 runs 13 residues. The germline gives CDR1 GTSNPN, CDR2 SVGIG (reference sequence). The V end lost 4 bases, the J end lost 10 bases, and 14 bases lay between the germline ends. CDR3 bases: TGTGCCTGGACCCCGACGAGCGGGTCACCCCTCCACTTT. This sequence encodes CAWTPTSGSPLHF.

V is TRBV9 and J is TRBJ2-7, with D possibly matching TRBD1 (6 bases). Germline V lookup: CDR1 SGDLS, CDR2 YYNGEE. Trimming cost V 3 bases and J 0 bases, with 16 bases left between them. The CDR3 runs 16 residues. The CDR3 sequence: CASSGRRDRSSYEQYF. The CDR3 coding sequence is TGTGCCAGCAGCGGCCGAAGAGACAGGAGCTCCTACGAGCAGTACTTC.

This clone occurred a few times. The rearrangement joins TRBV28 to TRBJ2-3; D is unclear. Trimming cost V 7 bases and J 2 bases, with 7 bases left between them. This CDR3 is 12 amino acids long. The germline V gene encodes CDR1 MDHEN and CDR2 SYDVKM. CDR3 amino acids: CASKVSTDTQYF. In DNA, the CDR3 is TGTGCCAGCAAAGTTTCCACAGATACGCAGTATTTT. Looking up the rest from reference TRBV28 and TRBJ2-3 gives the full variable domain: DVKVTQSSRYLVKRTGEKVFLECVQDMDHENMFWYRQDPGLGLRLIYFSYDVKMKEKGDIPEGYSVSREKKERFSLILESASTNQTSMYLCASKVSTDTQYFGPGTRLTVL.

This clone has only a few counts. The CDR3 region is CASSERRSSEGYTF. The CDR3 DNA sequence: TGTGCCAGCAGTGAAAGGCGCAGCAGCGAAGGCTACACCTTC. The rearrangement uses TRBV2 and TRBJ1-2; D gene uncertain. The CDR3 spans 14 residues. V lost 2 bases, J lost 8 bases, and 15 bases lay in between. CDR1 and CDR2 from the germline V gene are SNHLY and FYNNEI.

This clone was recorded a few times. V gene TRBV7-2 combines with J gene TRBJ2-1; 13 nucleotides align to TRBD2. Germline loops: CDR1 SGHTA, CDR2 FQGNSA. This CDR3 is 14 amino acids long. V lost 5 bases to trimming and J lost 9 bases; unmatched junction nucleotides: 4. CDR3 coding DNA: TGTGCCAGCAGCCCCAGGACTAGCGGGAGTGAGCAGTTCTTC. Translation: CASSPRTSGSEQFF.

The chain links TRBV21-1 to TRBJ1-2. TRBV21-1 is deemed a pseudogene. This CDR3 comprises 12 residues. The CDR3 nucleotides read TGTGCGGGTCCTAGAACTAACTATGGCTACACCTTC. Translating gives CAGPRTNYGYTF.

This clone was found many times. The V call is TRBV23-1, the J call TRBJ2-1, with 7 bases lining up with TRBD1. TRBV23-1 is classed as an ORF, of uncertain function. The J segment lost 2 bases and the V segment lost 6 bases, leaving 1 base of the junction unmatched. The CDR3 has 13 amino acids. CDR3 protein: CASRTGTYNEQFF. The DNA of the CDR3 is TGCGCCAGCAGGACAGGGACCTACAATGAGCAGTTCTTC.

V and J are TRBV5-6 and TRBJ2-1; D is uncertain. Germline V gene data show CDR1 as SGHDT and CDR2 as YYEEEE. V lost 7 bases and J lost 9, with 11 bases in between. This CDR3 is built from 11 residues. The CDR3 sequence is CASDRSGEQFF. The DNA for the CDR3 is TGTGCCAGCGACCGGTCTGGTGAGCAGTTCTTC.

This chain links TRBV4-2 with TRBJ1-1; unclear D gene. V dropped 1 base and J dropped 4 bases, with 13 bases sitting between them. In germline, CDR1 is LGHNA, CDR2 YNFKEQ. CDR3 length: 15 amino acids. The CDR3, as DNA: TGTGCCAGCAGCCAAGCGATGGGTGTAGGCACTGAAGCTTTCTTT. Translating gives CASSQAMGVGTEAFF.

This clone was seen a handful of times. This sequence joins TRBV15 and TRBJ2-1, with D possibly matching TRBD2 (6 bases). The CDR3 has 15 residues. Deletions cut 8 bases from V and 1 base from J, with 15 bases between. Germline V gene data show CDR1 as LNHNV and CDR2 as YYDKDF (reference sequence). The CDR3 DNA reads TGTGCCACCGGGGAGACTAGGGGTTCCTACAATGAGCAGTTCTTC. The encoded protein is CATGETRGSYNEQFF.

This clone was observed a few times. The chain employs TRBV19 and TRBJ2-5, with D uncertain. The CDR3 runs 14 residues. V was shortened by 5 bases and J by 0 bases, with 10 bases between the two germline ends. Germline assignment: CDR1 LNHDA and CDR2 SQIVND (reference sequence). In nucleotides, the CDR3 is TGTGCCAGTAGTCCACAGAGGTACCAAGAGACCCAGTACTTC. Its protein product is CASSPQRYQETQYF.